The T cell receptor beta chain under discussion was sequenced for a study of cytomegalovirus exposure and HLA in healthy donors. Study outcomes and limitations: The authors enumerated 150 to 200 TCR beta chains as linked to cytomegalovirus. Specificity of a few CMV-associated chains for CMV antigens was verified in vitro. Subsequent analysis revealed that first-cohort TCR clusters tended to co-occur in the 130 or so validation repertoires. Reports credit the classifier with highly specific, highly sensitive diagnosis of cytomegalovirus status.

Clones were sequenced by immunoSEQ multiplex PCR, and TCRdb holds only the in-frame ones, with some missing. The sample carries 85,000 to 120,000 clones, over 85% recorded once. CDR3 length: 13 amino acids. Trimming removed 9 bases from V and 0 bases from J; junction bases left unmatched: 3. CDR1 is MNHEY, CDR2 SMNVEV, per germline (reference sequence). Concerning this clone: The antigen is unknown.

The chain employs TRBV27 and TRBJ2-7; the match to TRBD2 covers 9 bases. The receptor was isolated from a woman aged 18-30 years in good health and CMV-seronegative. Sequencing was carried out using PBMCs. CDR3 sequence reads: CASFSGSSYEQYF. The CDR3 DNA reads TGTGCCAGTTTTAGCGGGAGCTCCTACGAGCAGTACTTC.